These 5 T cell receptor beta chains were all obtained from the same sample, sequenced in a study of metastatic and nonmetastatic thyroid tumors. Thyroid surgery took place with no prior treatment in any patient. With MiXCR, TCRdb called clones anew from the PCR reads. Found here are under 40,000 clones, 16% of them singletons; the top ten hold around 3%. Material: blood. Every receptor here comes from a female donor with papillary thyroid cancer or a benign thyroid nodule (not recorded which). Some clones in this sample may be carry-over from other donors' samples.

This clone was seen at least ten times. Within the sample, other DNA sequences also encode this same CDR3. This CDR3 reads CASSLDGEYSNQPQHF. DNA for the CDR3: TGCGCCAGCAGCCTGGACGGAGAATATAGCAATCAGCCCCAGCATTTT. This sequence joins TRBV4-1 and TRBJ1-5; D remains unclear. V was trimmed by 4 bases and J by 0 bases, leaving 13 bases between them. The germline CDR1 and CDR2 sequences are MGHRA and YSYEKL. This CDR3 spans 16 amino acids.

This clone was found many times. The CDR3 protein is CASSPLAESSYNEQFF. The CDR3 bases are TGTGCCAGCAGTCCTCTAGCGGAAAGCTCCTACAATGAGCAGTTCTTC. This chain joins TRBV6-1 and TRBJ2-1, with 7 bases matching TRBD2. The ends lost 5 bases at V and 0 bases at J; junction bases unmatched: 7. Germline-derived CDR1 and CDR2 are MNHNS and SASEGT. The CDR3 is 16 residues long.

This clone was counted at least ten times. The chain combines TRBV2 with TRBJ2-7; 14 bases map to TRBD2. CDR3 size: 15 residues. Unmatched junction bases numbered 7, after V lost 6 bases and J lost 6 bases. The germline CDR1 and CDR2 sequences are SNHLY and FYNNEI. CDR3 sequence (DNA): TGTGCCAGCAGAACCCATGGGACTAGCGGGAGCGAGCAGTACTTC. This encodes CASRTHGTSGSEQYF.

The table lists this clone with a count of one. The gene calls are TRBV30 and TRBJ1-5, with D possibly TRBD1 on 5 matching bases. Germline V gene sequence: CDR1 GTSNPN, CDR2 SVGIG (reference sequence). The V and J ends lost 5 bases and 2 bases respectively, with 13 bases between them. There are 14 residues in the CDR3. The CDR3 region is CAWSGGYGNQPQHF. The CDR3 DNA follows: TGTGCCTGGTCGGGGGGATACGGCAATCAGCCCCAGCATTTT.

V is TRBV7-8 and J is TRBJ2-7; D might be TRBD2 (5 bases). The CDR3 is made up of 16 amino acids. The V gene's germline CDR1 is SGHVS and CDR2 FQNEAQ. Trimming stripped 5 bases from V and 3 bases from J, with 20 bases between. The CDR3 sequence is CASSPGGDYLDYEQYF. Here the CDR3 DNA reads TGTGCCAGCAGCCCCGGAGGCGACTATCTTGACTACGAGCAGTACTTC.